This record concerns one T cell receptor (beta chain) sequence. This clone may be a read error of a much larger clone one base away. The CDR3 has 13 residues. The ends were cut back, 7 bases at V and 0 bases at J, with 13 bases in the middle. The germline V gene has CDR1 SQVTM and CDR2 ANQGSEA. This specimen belongs to a study of regulatory T cells in long-lasting Graves disease. Described time point: newly diagnosed GD, antithyroid drugs for less than 3 months. PBMCs were the source of the RNA used for TCR sequencing. CDR3 regions were amplified by Arm-PCR using iRepertoire HTBI primers to build TCR beta libraries. One entry per CDR3 protein, called by TCRdb with MiXCR from the multiplex PCR reads. The sample has approximately 460,000 distinct CDR3 sequences, roughly 17% seen once. These data were also filed under a second study, of T cells in Graves' hyperthyroidism and ophthalmopathy.

The sample in question was peripheral blood mononuclear cells (PBMCs), obtained at new diagnosis, from a patient treated with antithyroid drugs. The receptor's source is a woman in her 30s with Graves disease. The gene calls are TRBV29-1 and TRBJ2-7; D remains ambiguous. For the CDR3, the DNA is TGCAGCGCCTGGGAAACGGACTCCTACGAGCAGTACTTC. Translating it yields CSAWETDSYEQYF.